These T cell receptor beta chains were read from a single sample in a study of OX40 agonist ivuxolimab in advanced cancers. The method was immunoSEQ multiplex PCR; TCRdb's version includes in-frame clones alone and lacks a portion of them. The sample shows some 58,000 clones, around 86% of them seen only once. The specimen was CD4+ or CD8+ T cells sorted from blood, collected in a trial of the OX40 agonist ivuxolimab. Receptor source: an adult with an advanced solid tumor such as melanoma, head and neck, liver or kidney cancer. Each CDR3 is given with its conserved first and last residue. D genes are given only for firm matches. Not every row has a clone size; where given, it reads once, few, many or a size class.

>-|TRBV29-1|TRBJ2-5|TRBD2
CSGIAGRETQYF
TGCAGCGGCATAGCGGGAAGGGAGACCCAGTACTTC
>-|TRBV27|TRBJ2-1|TRBD2
CASSLGRVLSGNFRNEQFF
TGTGCCAGCAGTTTGGGTAGGGTCCTTAGCGGGAACTTTAGGAATGAGCAGTTCTTC
>-|TRBV7-9|TRBJ2-5|TRBD2
CASSLKREGGETQYF
TGTGCCAGCAGCTTAAAACGGGAGGGGGGAGAGACCCAGTACTTC
>-|TRBV5-1|TRBJ1-4|TRBD1
CASSSDPGQKNEKLFF
TGCGCCAGCAGTTCGGACCCGGGACAGAAAAATGAAAAACTGTTTTTT
>-|TRBV19|TRBJ1-2|-
CASSDVRGGGYGYTF
TGTGCCAGTAGTGATGTCCGAGGGGGAGGCTATGGCTACACCTTC
>-|TRBV5-1|TRBJ2-5|-
CASSHQQGETQYF
TGCGCCAGCAGCCACCAACAGGGAGAGACCCAGTACTTC
>-|TRBV27|TRBJ2-1|-
CASSLSGPSSYNEQFF
TGTGCCAGCAGTTTATCCGGGCCCAGCTCCTACAATGAGCAGTTCTTC
>-|TRBV15|TRBJ2-5|-
CATSRDGETQYF
TGTGCCACCAGCAGAGATGGGGAGACCCAGTACTTC
>-|TRBV7-2|TRBJ2-1|TRBD1
CASSPRGTGQGAHGEQFF
TGTGCCAGCAGCCCTAGGGGAACGGGACAGGGGGCACATGGTGAGCAGTTCTTC
>-|TRBV28|TRBJ2-7|TRBD2
CATFRREQSYEQYF
TGTGCCACCTTTAGGCGGGAGCAGTCCTACGAGCAGTACTTC
>-|TRBV11-2|TRBJ2-1|-
CASIAAGPYNEQFF
TGTGCCAGCATTGCAGCGGGCCCCTACAATGAGCAGTTCTTC
>-|TRBV4-1|TRBJ2-7|TRBD2
CASSQHTSASTYEQYF
TGCGCCAGCAGCCAACATACTAGCGCGAGCACCTACGAGCAGTACTTC
>few|TRBV12-5|TRBJ2-2|TRBD1
CASGADRVQNTGELFF
TGTGCTAGTGGGGCCGACAGGGTCCAGAACACCGGGGAGCTGTTTTTT
>-|TRBV7-3|TRBJ2-7|TRBD1
CASSLGDSAYPYEQYF
TGTGCCAGCAGCTTAGGGGACAGCGCCTATCCCTACGAGCAGTACTTC